This T cell receptor (beta chain) stems from a study of T cell responses to AZD1222 COVID-19 vaccine. Overall study results and limits: Baseline antibody screening turned up just six seropositive AZD1222 recipients. Most donors were white British and more were female, and clonal diversity was possibly underestimated. After the peak T cell response, and only then, were repertoires sampled.

Measured with immunoSEQ multiplex PCR; TCRdb has only the in-frame clones, and not every one. The top ten clones hold 0.95% to 1.2% of a sample with some 49,000 clones, roughly 90% of them seen once. About this clone itself: Its antigen is undetermined.

CDR3 length: 13 amino acids. V shed 5 bases and J 4 bases; nucleotides not matched to a gene: 3. Germline CDR1 reads SGHTA; CDR2 reads FQGNSA. This rearrangement joins TRBV7-2 to TRBJ1-1, with 8 nucleotides matching TRBD1. This TCR was sampled from an adult who received the AZD1222 COVID-19 vaccine. Sequencing used peripheral blood, obtained 28 days after the second AZD1222 dose. The CDR3 protein is CASSGQGLTEAFF. The CDR3 nucleotides read TGTGCCAGCAGCGGACAGGGTCTCACTGAAGCTTTCTTT.